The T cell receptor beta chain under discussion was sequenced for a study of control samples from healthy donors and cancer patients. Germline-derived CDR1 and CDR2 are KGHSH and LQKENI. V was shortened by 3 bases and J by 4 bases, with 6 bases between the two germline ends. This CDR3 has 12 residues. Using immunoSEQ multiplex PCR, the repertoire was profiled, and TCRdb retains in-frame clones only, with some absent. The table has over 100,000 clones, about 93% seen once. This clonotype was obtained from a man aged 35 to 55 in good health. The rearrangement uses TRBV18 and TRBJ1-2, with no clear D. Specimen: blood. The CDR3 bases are TGTGCCAGCTCACCTGGGTCCTATGGCTACACCTTC. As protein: CASSPGSYGYTF.